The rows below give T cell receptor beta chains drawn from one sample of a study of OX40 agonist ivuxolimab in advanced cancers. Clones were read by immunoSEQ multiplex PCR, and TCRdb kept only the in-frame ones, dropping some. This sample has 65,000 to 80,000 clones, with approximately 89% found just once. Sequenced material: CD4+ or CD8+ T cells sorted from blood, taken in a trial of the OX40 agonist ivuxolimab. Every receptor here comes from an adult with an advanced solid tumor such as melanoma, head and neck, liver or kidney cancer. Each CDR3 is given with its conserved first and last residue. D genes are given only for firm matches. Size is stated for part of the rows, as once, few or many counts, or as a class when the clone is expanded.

DNA: TGTGCCAGCAGCCCACGGGGGGCGCTAAACATTCAGTACTTC
CDR3: CASSPRGALNIQYF
J: TRBJ2-4
size: -
D: -
V: TRBV13

DNA: TGTGCCAGCAGCCAGCAACAGGGCTATGGCTACACCTTC
CDR3: CASSQQQGYGYTF
J: TRBJ1-2
size: -
D: -
V: TRBV5-3

DNA: TGTGCCACCAGCAGGAGACTAGCGGATGCCGGGACCCAGTACTTC
CDR3: CATSRRLADAGTQYF
J: TRBJ2-5
size: -
D: TRBD2
V: TRBV15

DNA: TGTGCCAGCAGCCGTCCGGGTTACGAGCAGTACTTC
CDR3: CASSRPGYEQYF
J: TRBJ2-7
size: -
D: -
V: TRBV7-9

DNA: TGCGCCAGCAGCCCGAGGGGACTTGGGGGTGAGCAGTTCTTC
CDR3: CASSPRGLGGEQFF
J: TRBJ2-1
size: -
D: -
V: TRBV4-1

DNA: TGCGCCAGCAGCGGGGGACTAGCGGAACTCTACAATGAGCAGTTCTTC
CDR3: CASSGGLAELYNEQFF
J: TRBJ2-1
size: -
D: TRBD2
V: TRBV5-1

DNA: TGTGCCAGTAGTATTTACGCGGGAGGGCCGCGTAATGAGCAGTTCTTC
CDR3: CASSIYAGGPRNEQFF
J: TRBJ2-1
size: -
D: TRBD2
V: TRBV19

DNA: TGTGCCAGCAGCCGCAAAAGGGCAAGCACTGAAGCTTTCTTT
CDR3: CASSRKRASTEAFF
J: TRBJ1-1
size: -
D: -
V: TRBV5-8

DNA: TGTGCCAGCACGCGTCTAGCGTATCGCACAGATACGCAGTATTTT
CDR3: CASTRLAYRTDTQYF
J: TRBJ2-3
size: -
D: -
V: TRBV9

DNA: TGTGCCAGCAGGAGCGCGACAGGGGGCAATCAGCCCCAGCATTTT
CDR3: CASRSATGGNQPQHF
J: TRBJ1-5
size: once
D: TRBD1
V: TRBV6-5

DNA: TGTGCCAGCAGTTACTCGAAAGAGACCCAGTACTTC
CDR3: CASSYSKETQYF
J: TRBJ2-5
size: -
D: -
V: TRBV6-5

DNA: TGTGCCAGCAGTTATAGTTTCAGCTCCTACAATGAGCAGTTCTTC
CDR3: CASSYSFSSYNEQFF
J: TRBJ2-1
size: -
D: -
V: TRBV27

DNA: TGTGCCAGTCACCCGGGCGGCGGTGGCTACACCTTC
CDR3: CASHPGGGGYTF
J: TRBJ1-2
size: -
D: -
V: TRBV19

DNA: TGCGCCAGCAGCGAGACAGGGACCTACGAGCAGTACTTC
CDR3: CASSETGTYEQYF
J: TRBJ2-7
size: once
D: TRBD1
V: TRBV5-1

DNA: TGTGCCTGGAGTGTTGTAGGTGATACGCAGTATTTT
CDR3: CAWSVVGDTQYF
J: TRBJ2-3
size: -
D: -
V: TRBV30

DNA: TGTGCCAGCAGCCCGGGACAGACTTACAATGAGCAGTTCTTC
CDR3: CASSPGQTYNEQFF
J: TRBJ2-1
size: -
D: TRBD1
V: TRBV5-4

DNA: TGCAGCGTTCTATCCGACAGTACCTACGAGCAGTACTTC
CDR3: CSVLSDSTYEQYF
J: TRBJ2-7
size: -
D: -
V: TRBV29-1

DNA: TGTGCCAGCAGTGGTGGGGAAGGAAACACCATATATTTT
CDR3: CASSGGEGNTIYF
J: TRBJ1-3
size: -
D: -
V: TRBV2

DNA: TGTGCCAGCAGCTTAGCGGGAGGGCCCTACGAGCAGTACTTC
CDR3: CASSLAGGPYEQYF
J: TRBJ2-7
size: -
D: TRBD2
V: TRBV7-6

DNA: TGTGCCAGCAGCTCAGGACAGGGAACAGATACGCAGTATTTT
CDR3: CASSSGQGTDTQYF
J: TRBJ2-3
size: -
D: TRBD1
V: TRBV5-6

DNA: TGTGCCAGCAGCCGTTCACATTCGTCGGGGAGTAGTATATCCTACGAGCAGTACTTC
CDR3: CASSRSHSSGSSISYEQYF
J: TRBJ2-7
size: -
D: -
V: TRBV11-3

DNA: TGCGCCAGCAGTGATGGCGCCGATATGCAGTATTTT
CDR3: CASSDGADMQYF
J: TRBJ2-3
size: -
D: -
V: TRBV10-1

DNA: TGTGCCAGCAGCCAATCGCGGGGTTTCGGGACTGCTGCTTTCTTT
CDR3: CASSQSRGFGTAAFF
J: TRBJ1-1
size: -
D: -
V: TRBV16

DNA: TGTGCCTGGAGTCCGGGGGGGGCTGGGTATGGCTACACCTTC
CDR3: CAWSPGGAGYGYTF
J: TRBJ1-2
size: -
D: -
V: TRBV30

DNA: TGTGCCAGCAGCTTAGGGACTAGCGGGAGTTACAATGAGCAGTTCTTC
CDR3: CASSLGTSGSYNEQFF
J: TRBJ2-1
size: medium-sized
D: TRBD2
V: TRBV7-8

DNA: TGTGCCAGCTCACCACGGGGGGCTGATGAAGCTTTCTTT
CDR3: CASSPRGADEAFF
J: TRBJ1-1
size: -
D: -
V: TRBV18

DNA: TGCGCCAGCGCCGGCCAAGGGGGGAATGAAAAACTGTTTTTT
CDR3: CASAGQGGNEKLFF
J: TRBJ1-4
size: -
D: -
V: TRBV10-2

DNA: TGCACCAGCAGCCAAGAGGACTACGAGCAGTACTTC
CDR3: CTSSQEDYEQYF
J: TRBJ2-7
size: -
D: -
V: TRBV1

DNA: TGCGCCAGCAGCGTGGCAGGGGGGGAGACCCAGTACTTC
CDR3: CASSVAGGETQYF
J: TRBJ2-5
size: -
D: -
V: TRBV5-1

DNA: TGTGCCAGCAGTCTTCTAGCGAACTCAATAGGCGAGCAGTACTTC
CDR3: CASSLLANSIGEQYF
J: TRBJ2-7
size: -
D: -
V: TRBV25-1

DNA: TGTGCCAGCAAGGGCCTAGCAGCCACCGGGGAGCTGTTTTTT
CDR3: CASKGLAATGELFF
J: TRBJ2-2
size: -
D: -
V: TRBV19

DNA: TGTGCCAGCAGTTTAAGGCGGGAGGTTTACAATGAGCAGTTCTTC
CDR3: CASSLRREVYNEQFF
J: TRBJ2-1
size: -
D: TRBD2
V: TRBV2

DNA: TGTGCCAGCAGTTTTAACGGGAGGAGCTCCTACGAGCAGTACTTC
CDR3: CASSFNGRSSYEQYF
J: TRBJ2-7
size: -
D: TRBD2
V: TRBV27

DNA: TGCGCCAGCAGCCAAGAAGGGAGGACGAGCTCTGGAAACACCATATATTTT
CDR3: CASSQEGRTSSGNTIYF
J: TRBJ1-3
size: -
D: -
V: TRBV4-1

DNA: TGTGCCAGCTCACCACGGCAGGGGGTCGAAAAACTGTTTTTT
CDR3: CASSPRQGVEKLFF
J: TRBJ1-4
size: -
D: TRBD1
V: TRBV18

DNA: TGTGCCAGCAGGAATCCCGGGACAGAGGAGCAGTTCTTC
CDR3: CASRNPGTEEQFF
J: TRBJ2-1
size: -
D: TRBD1
V: TRBV28

DNA: TGTGCCAGCAGTTTACAGTGGGGGGAGATCAAACCCCAGCATTTT
CDR3: CASSLQWGEIKPQHF
J: TRBJ1-5
size: -
D: -
V: TRBV28

DNA: TGTGCCAGCCGATATGCCACTAGCGGGAGTATCTGGGAGCAGTTCTTC
CDR3: CASRYATSGSIWEQFF
J: TRBJ2-1
size: -
D: TRBD2
V: TRBV27

DNA: TGTGCCAGCAGCTTAATTGCACCCGACTCTGGGGCCAACGTCCTGACTTTC
CDR3: CASSLIAPDSGANVLTF
J: TRBJ2-6
size: -
D: -
V: TRBV11-2

DNA: TGCGCCAGCAGCTCATTAACAGGGTTCGACTACACCTTC
CDR3: CASSSLTGFDYTF
J: TRBJ1-2
size: -
D: -
V: TRBV5-1

DNA: TGTGCCGGCAGTTGGACAGACATCTCTGGAAACACCATATATTTT
CDR3: CAGSWTDISGNTIYF
J: TRBJ1-3
size: -
D: -
V: TRBV28

DNA: TGTGCCAGCAGCTTAGTAGGGGGGAACACTGAAGCTTTCTTT
CDR3: CASSLVGGNTEAFF
J: TRBJ1-1
size: -
D: -
V: TRBV7-2

DNA: TGTGCCAGCAGCGTAGGCCAGACTAGCGGGAATGAGCAGTTCTTC
CDR3: CASSVGQTSGNEQFF
J: TRBJ2-1
size: -
D: TRBD2
V: TRBV9

DNA: TGTGCCAGCAGTGAATCTCGGGCAGGGAGCACAGATACGCAGTATTTT
CDR3: CASSESRAGSTDTQYF
J: TRBJ2-3
size: -
D: -
V: TRBV25-1

DNA: TGCGCCAGCACTACGAGGGCTAACACCGGGGAGCTGTTTTTT
CDR3: CASTTRANTGELFF
J: TRBJ2-2
size: -
D: -
V: TRBV10-2

DNA: TGTGCCAGCAGCTCCCTCAGGGGCTCCTACAATGAGCAGTTCTTC
CDR3: CASSSLRGSYNEQFF
J: TRBJ2-1
size: -
D: -
V: TRBV11-2

DNA: TGTGCCAGCAGTGAAATTGGGACTAGTCGCGATACGCAGTATTTT
CDR3: CASSEIGTSRDTQYF
J: TRBJ2-3
size: -
D: TRBD2
V: TRBV25-1

DNA: TGTGCCTGGAGTCCCCGAGGCCGTGACAATCAGCCCCAGCATTTT
CDR3: CAWSPRGRDNQPQHF
J: TRBJ1-5
size: -
D: -
V: TRBV30

DNA: TGTGCCAGCAGAGTACAGGGGGACAATCAGCCCCAGCATTTT
CDR3: CASRVQGDNQPQHF
J: TRBJ1-5
size: -
D: TRBD1
V: TRBV6-1

DNA: TGTGCCTGGAGTGTAGCAGGGGCAGGGGATACGCAGTATTTT
CDR3: CAWSVAGAGDTQYF
J: TRBJ2-3
size: few
D: -
V: TRBV30

DNA: TGTGCCAGCTGCACGACAGGATCCTACGAGCAGTACTTC
CDR3: CASCTTGSYEQYF
J: TRBJ2-7
size: -
D: -
V: TRBV6-6